Detailed here is one TCR beta chain. Authors' data handling: Amplification from reference gene primers served as the basis for estimated nucleated cell counts. Repertoires were generated with immunoSEQ multiplex PCR, while TCRdb's copy carries only in-frame clones and drops some. Clone size and V and J calls were adopted from that table, with D and trimming inferred from the DNA. The sample yields more than 85,000 clones, approximately 81% seen once. The sample comes from a study of blood T cell repertoires in COVID-19. Across the whole study: Donors in the United States, Italy and Spain gave samples during acute or convalescent COVID-19. The analysed material was cDNA or gDNA that came from T cells, B-cell-depleted T cells, or PBMCs.

The material sequenced was peripheral blood. This TCR derives from an elderly man with acute or convalescent COVID-19.

The CDR3 loop reads CASSLRTGGEFGSGELFF. The CDR3 DNA sequence: TGCGCCAGCAGCTTGAGGACAGGGGGCGAATTTGGTTCCGGGGAGCTGTTTTTT. J is TRBJ2-2 and V is TRBV5-1; TRBD1 agrees at 11 bases. The V gene end was trimmed by 1 base and the J gene end by 6 bases; junction bases not matched to a gene: 11. This CDR3 region has 18 residues. From germline, CDR1 is SGHRS and CDR2 YFSETQ.